This T cell receptor beta chain was identified during a study of blood T cell repertoires in COVID-19. The table came from immunoSEQ multiplex PCR; TCRdb's copy has only in-frame clones and leaves some out. The sample lists over 250,000 clones, approximately 79% occurring once. Source material: PBMCs or T cells enriched from blood (not recorded which). This clonotype was obtained from a man aged 25-45 years with acute COVID-19.

CDR3 DNA sequence: TGTGCCAGTAGGTCGGGACAGGGGTTGAATCAGCCCCAGCATTTT. As protein: CASRSGQGLNQPQHF. The V call is TRBV19, the J call TRBJ1-5; TRBD1 matches at 10 bases. The CDR3 spans 15 residues. The V and J ends lost 6 bases and 4 bases, in that order; junction bases with no gene match: 6. Germline CDR1 is LNHDA and CDR2 is SQIVND (reference sequence).